This section outlines one T cell receptor beta chain sequence together with its context. The antigen this receptor binds is unknown. This sample is drawn from a study of monozygotic twins with inflammatory bowel disease (dated by TCRdb to between 2018 and 2021). The study in broad terms: A total of about 28 monozygotic twin pairs were included in the full study, comprising nine German pairs (four IBD-concordant, five IBD-discordant) and 19 IBD-discordant Danish pairs. The search for disease-associated traits relied mainly on comparing IBD patients with their genetically identical healthy co-twins within discordant pairs. Each individual had, on average, about 151 000 unique TCRalpha sequences and 181 000 unique TCRbeta sequences available for analysis. Broad study findings and their caveats: Fewer clonotypes were shared with other individuals by IBD patients than by healthy twins, most markedly in patients showing signs of disease activity. The results gave no support for a single strong signal or clonotype linked to IBD. Because patients received different immunosuppressive treatments, the repertoires may have picked up extra background noise and variability between individuals. The analysis was unable to tell apart different T cell subtypes. Repertoire similarity did not differ between concordant and discordant twins, which could be due to limited statistical power. A decrease in TCRbeta repertoire diversity, as measured by inverse Simpson index, was observed in IBD patients compared with their healthy co-twins.

The receptor library was made with 5' RACE. Preparation of each TCR library used roughly 3,300 ng of total RNA. For each sample, cDNA synthesis with SMARTScribe reverse transcriptase was split into eight separate reactions. During cDNA synthesis, unique molecular identifiers containing a 6-nucleotide sample barcode were introduced by template switching. TCRalpha and TCRbeta cDNA was amplified by two nested PCRs of approximately 16 and 10 cycles, with bead purification after each PCR. Before amplification, the cDNA was treated with uracil DNA-glycosylase and purified using the QIAquick PCR purification kit. The second PCR was the step at which Illumina TruSeq-compatible adapters and sample-specific barcodes were added. TapeStation and Qubit were used to check library quality and concentration, and roughly 4.6 ng of each library was pooled. Sequencing of the pooled libraries was done on an Illumina HiSeq2500 single-index Rapid Run using custom sequencing primers and 2 x 100 bp reads. The source study handled its data this way. PCR and sequencing errors were corrected by UMI-based consensus assembly using MiGEC version 1.2.6. MiXCR version 2.1.1 was used to carry out V(D)J alignment, clonotype assembly and CDR3 extraction. To normalise gene usage, clonotype sharing and MAIT/NKT TCR abundance, the top 1000, 10 000 and 20 000 clonotypes in each sample were analysed. After downsampling to 27 000 UMIs, diversity was calculated as the inverse Simpson index using the vegan R package. Statistical testing used paired Mann-Whitney U tests on the discordant twin pairs and applied Benjamini-Hochberg correction for multiple testing. Based on TCRdb reprocessing of the reads, there is one entry per CDR3 protein sequence, and DNA is missing. The V and J calls here are based on TCRdb, not the publication. The record for this sample contains some 330,000 distinct CDR3 sequences. The top ten clonotypes cover over 5.5% of the sample.

An approximately 2.5 ml peripheral blood sample was drawn into PAXgene tubes per donor and stored at -80°C. Without any T cell sorting, total RNA was extracted from whole blood using the PAXgene blood miRNA kit on an automated QIAcube. Peripheral blood from monozygotic twin pairs, either concordant or discordant for inflammatory bowel disease, underwent deep TCRalpha and TCRbeta repertoire profiling that used unique molecular barcoding. For every twin pair, smoking habits were documented, and each individual was categorised as a current, former or never smoker. CDR1 SGHTA and CDR2 FQGNSA were looked up in the germline V gene. Its CDR3 holds 15 amino acids, cysteine through phenylalanine. No DNA sequence is on record.

The sequence came from a human donor with ulcerative colitis or Crohn's disease, or a healthy co-twin of an affected twin (not recorded which). Sequencing was done on a sample of blood. The chain is encoded by TRBV7-2 joined to TRBJ2-3. The CDR3 in this case is CASSRTSGYTDTQYF.